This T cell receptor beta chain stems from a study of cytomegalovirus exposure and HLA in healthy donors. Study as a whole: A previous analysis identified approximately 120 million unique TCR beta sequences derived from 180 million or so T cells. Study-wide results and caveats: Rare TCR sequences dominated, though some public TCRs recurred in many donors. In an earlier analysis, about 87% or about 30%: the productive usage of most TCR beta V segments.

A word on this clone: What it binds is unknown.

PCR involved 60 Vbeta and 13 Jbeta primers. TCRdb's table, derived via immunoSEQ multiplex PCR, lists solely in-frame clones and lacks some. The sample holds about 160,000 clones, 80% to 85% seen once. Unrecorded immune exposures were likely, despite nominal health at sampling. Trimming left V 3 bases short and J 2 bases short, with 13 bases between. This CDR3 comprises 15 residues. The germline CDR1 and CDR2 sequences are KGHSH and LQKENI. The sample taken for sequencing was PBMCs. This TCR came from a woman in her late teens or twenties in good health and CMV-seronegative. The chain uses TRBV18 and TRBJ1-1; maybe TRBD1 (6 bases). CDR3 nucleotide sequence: TGTGCCAGCTCACCCTCGACAGGACCAAACACTGAAGCTTTCTTT. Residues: CASSPSTGPNTEAFF.